This record concerns one TCR beta chain sequence. Antigen unknown. The authors extracted at least 6 micrograms of total RNA per sample. Germline lookup yields CDR1 DFQATT and CDR2 SNEGSKA (reference sequence). This CDR3 region has 14 residues. The data belong to a study of blood T cells in healthy people across ages. Together with a sample-barcoded 5' primer, a J-beta primer mix was included in a second PCR lasting roughly 6 to 12 cycles. Tags on each cDNA molecule came from a template-switch adaptor with 12 random nucleotides. From the 5' RACE reads, TCRdb called clonotypes with MiXCR, one entry per CDR3 protein. The sample includes about 1.5 million distinct CDR3 sequences, approximately 43% of them seen just once. Whole-study results and caveats: TCR beta diversity tracked closely with naive T cell percentage.

The J gene is TRBJ2-4, the V gene TRBV20-1, with D perhaps TRBD1 or TRBD2 (5 bases each). The DNA end is a closer match to TRBJ2-7, so the J assignment may be wrong. The sequencing input was blood. This TCR derives from a woman aged 18-29 years in good health. The CDR3 loop reads CSARGDIIAYEQYF. Here the CDR3 DNA reads TGCAGTGCTAGGGGGGATATAATCGCCTACGAGCAGTACTTC.